This paragraph covers one TCR beta chain sequence. There is no known antigen for this receptor. This entry comes from a study of CXCR3-negative and CXCR3-positive naive CD8 T cells (dated by TCRdb to between 2019 and 2020). Background on the whole study: In total, 130 million to 150 million TRB reads were obtained, or roughly 1.5 +/- 0.3 million reads per library. Diversity and physicochemical repertoire analyses were performed on some 10 donors pooled from two independent experiments. For the TRBV-TRBJ cluster analysis, the naive subsets came from a handful of donors, while the memory cells came from 3 donors. Findings and caveats that apply to the study as a whole: TRBV-TRBJ usage was similar between naive CXCR3-negative and CXCR3-positive cells from the same donor, while memory cells showed distinct patterns. CXCR3 expression partially decreased after cryopreservation, so most assays used freshly isolated PBMCs. Repertoire diversity was comparably high in both naive subsets but much lower in memory CD8+ T cells. TRB CDR3s from CXCR3-positive naive cells showed higher hydrophobicity (lower Kidera factor 4), lower energy, and higher strength and volume indices than CXCR3-negative naive cells. Because surface CD5, which is linked to self-reactivity in mice, was comparable between the naive subsets, TCR interaction strength was also inferred from the physicochemical properties of TRB CDR3s.

The germline V gene (reference sequence) gives CDR1 as DFQATT and CDR2 as SNEGSKA. Counted from cysteine to phenylalanine, this CDR3 has 15 amino acids. No coding sequence is recorded. For every CD8+ T cell subset, some 310,000 cells were flow-sorted straight into RLT lysis buffer, and each subset was sorted in triplicate. Naive CD8+ T cells were defined stringently as CD45RO-CCR7+CD27+CD95- to exclude memory contaminants. Standard density gradient centrifugation was used to isolate peripheral blood mononuclear cells from buffy coats. Naive CXCR3-negative and CXCR3-positive CD8+ T cells were flow-sorted using a FACSAria III. Total RNA was extracted from sorted cells using an RNeasy Mini Kit. Sequencing took place on a NextSeq 550. The Human TCR Profiling Kit (MiLaboratory) was used to prepare UMI-labeled 5' RACE TRB cDNA libraries. cDNA synthesis used the entire amount of extracted RNA, and PCR amplification then used the entire amount of cDNA produced. Libraries were prepared in parallel with an identical number of PCR cycles. The study's processing was this. About 53,000 +/- 10,000 unique UMI-labeled TRB cDNA molecules per library were extracted with MIGEC and MiXCR, with at least two reads per UMI required. An average of roughly 40,000 +/- 10,000 functional in-frame TRB CDR3 nucleotide clonotypes without stop codons was found per library. After downsampling to 5000 UMI-labeled TRB molecules per sample, diversity metrics such as normalized Shannon-Wiener and Chao1 were calculated in VDJtools. VDJtools was used to calculate clonotype-size-weighted physicochemical properties of the central five CDR3 residues, namely interaction energy, strength, volume and Kidera factor 4. With the reads reprocessed by TCRdb, a single entry stands for each CDR3 protein sequence and no DNA is reported. The V and J calls were determined by TCRdb, not by the authors. The sample table gives 130,000 to 150,000 distinct CDR3 sequences. The biggest ten clones account for over 0.25% of the sample.

The sequence joins TRBV20-1 to TRBJ2-1. Sequencing was done on a sample of naive CXCR3+ CD8+ T cells from blood. The label giving this sample's cell subset or site can be read as: CD45RO-CCR7+CD27+CD95- naive CD8+ T cells expressing CXCR3 (TNR3+). The source is a human donor in good health. Some clones in this sample may be carry-over from other donors' samples. The CDR3 is CSARVLMSSYNEQFF.